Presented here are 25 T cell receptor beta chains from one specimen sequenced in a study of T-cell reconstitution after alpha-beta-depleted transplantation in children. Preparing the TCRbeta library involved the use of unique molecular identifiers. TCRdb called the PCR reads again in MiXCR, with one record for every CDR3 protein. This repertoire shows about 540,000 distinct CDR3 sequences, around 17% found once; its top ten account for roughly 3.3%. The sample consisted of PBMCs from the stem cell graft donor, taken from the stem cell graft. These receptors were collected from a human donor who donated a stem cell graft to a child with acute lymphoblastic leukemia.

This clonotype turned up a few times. This CDR3 reads CSASPWGDAVGGYTF. The CDR3 nucleotides are TGCAGTGCTAGCCCGTGGGGGGATGCTGTGGGCGGCTACACCTTC. This chain joins TRBV20-1 and TRBJ1-2; the D gene is possibly TRBD1 (5 bases). This CDR3 has 15 residues. Germline CDR1 is DFQATT and CDR2 is SNEGSKA (reference sequence). V shed 3 bases and J shed 8 bases, with 22 bases lying between them.

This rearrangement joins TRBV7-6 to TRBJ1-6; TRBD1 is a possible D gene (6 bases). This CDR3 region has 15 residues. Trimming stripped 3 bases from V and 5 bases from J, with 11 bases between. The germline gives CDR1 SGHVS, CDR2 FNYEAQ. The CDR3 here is CASSFYQGNNSPLHF. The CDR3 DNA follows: TGTGCCAGCAGCTTTTATCAGGGGAATAATTCACCCCTCCACTTT.

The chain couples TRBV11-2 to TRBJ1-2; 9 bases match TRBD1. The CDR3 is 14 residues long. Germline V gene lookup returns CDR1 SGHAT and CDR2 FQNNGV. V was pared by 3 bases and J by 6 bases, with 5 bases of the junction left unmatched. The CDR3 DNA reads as TGTGCCAGCAGCTTCTTGGGACAGGGCGATGGCTACACCTTC. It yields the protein CASSFLGQGDGYTF.

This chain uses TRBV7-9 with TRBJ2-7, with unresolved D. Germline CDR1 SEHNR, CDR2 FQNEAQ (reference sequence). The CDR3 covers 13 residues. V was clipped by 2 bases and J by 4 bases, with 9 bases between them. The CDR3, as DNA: TGTGCCAGCAGCTTACTGAGGCAGTACGAGCAGTACTTC. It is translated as CASSLLRQYEQYF.

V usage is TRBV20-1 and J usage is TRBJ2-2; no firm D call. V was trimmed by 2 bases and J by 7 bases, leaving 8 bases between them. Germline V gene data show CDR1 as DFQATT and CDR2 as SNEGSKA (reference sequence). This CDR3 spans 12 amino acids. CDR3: CSARLAGGELFF. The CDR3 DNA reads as TGCAGTGCTAGACTTGCTGGCGGGGAGCTGTTTTTT.

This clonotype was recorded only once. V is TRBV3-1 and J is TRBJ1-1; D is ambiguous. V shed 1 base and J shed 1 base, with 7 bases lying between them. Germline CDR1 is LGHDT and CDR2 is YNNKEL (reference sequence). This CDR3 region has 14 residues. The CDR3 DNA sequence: TGTGCCAGCAGCCAAGGGGTTTCGAACACTGAAGCTTTCTTT. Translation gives CASSQGVSNTEAFF.

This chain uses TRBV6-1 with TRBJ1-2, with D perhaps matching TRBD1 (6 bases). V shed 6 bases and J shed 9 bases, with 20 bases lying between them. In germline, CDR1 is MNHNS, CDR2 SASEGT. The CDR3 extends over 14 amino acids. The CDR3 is CASSPGATGDRYTF. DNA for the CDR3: TGTGCCAGCAGCCCAGGGGCCACGGGTGATCGCTACACCTTC.

The CDR3 coding sequence is TGTGCCAGCAGCTTGGTCTTCGGTGAAGCTTTCTTT. Protein sequence: CASSLVFGEAFF. The rearrangement uses TRBV5-6 and TRBJ1-1; D gene uncertain. With 0 bases removed from V and 7 bases from J, the gap between germline ends came to 7 bases. The CDR3 contains 12 residues. Per germline, CDR1 SGHDT and CDR2 YYEEEE.

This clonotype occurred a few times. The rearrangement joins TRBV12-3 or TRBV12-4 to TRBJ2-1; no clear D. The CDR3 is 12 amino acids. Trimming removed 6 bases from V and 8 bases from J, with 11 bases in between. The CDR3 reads CASSPNADEQFF. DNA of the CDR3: TGTGCCAGCAGCCCTAATGCTGATGAGCAGTTCTTC.

CDR3 bases: TGTGCCAGCAGCTTGTGGGTCATAACCTACGAGCAGTACTTC. Protein sequence: CASSLWVITYEQYF. The chain uses TRBV5-6 and TRBJ2-7; unclear D gene. This CDR3 has 14 amino acids. Germline CDR1 reads SGHDT; CDR2 reads YYEEEE. The ends were cut back, 1 base at V and 2 bases at J, with 10 bases in the middle.

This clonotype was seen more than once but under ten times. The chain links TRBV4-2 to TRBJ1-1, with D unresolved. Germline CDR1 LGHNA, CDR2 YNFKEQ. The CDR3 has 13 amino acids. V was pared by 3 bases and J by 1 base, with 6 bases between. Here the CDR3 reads CASSHAQNTEAFF. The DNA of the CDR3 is TGTGCCAGCAGCCATGCACAGAACACTGAAGCTTTCTTT.

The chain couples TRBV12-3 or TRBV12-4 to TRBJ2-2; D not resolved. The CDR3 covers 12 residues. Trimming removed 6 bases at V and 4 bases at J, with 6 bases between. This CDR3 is CASRSITGELFF. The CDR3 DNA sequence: TGTGCCAGCAGGAGCATCACCGGGGAGCTGTTTTTT.

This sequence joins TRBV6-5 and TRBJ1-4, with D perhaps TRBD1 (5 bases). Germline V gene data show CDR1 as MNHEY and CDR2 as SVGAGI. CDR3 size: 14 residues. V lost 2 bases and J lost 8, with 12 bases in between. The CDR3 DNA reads TGTGCCAGCAGTTACACCCAGGAGGGGGAAAAACTGTTTTTT. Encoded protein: CASSYTQEGEKLFF.

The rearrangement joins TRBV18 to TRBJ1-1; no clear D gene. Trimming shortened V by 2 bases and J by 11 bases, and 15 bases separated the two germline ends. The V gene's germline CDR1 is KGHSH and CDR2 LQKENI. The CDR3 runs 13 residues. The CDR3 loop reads CASSPDRAVGAFF. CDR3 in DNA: TGTGCCAGCTCACCAGATAGGGCCGTTGGGGCTTTCTTT.

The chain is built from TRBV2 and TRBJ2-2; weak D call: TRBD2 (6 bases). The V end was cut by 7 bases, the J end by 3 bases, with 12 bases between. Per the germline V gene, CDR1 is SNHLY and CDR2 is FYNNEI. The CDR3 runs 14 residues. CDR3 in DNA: TGTGCCAGCACCCGGGACTCCGACACCGGGGAGCTGTTTTTT. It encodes CASTRDSDTGELFF. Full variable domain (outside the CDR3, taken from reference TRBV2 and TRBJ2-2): EPEVTQTPSHQVTQMGQEVILRCVPISNHLYFYWYRQILGQKVEFLVSFYNNEISEKSEIFDDQFSVERPDGSNFTLKIRSTKLEDSAMYFCASTRDSDTGELFFGEGSRLTVL.

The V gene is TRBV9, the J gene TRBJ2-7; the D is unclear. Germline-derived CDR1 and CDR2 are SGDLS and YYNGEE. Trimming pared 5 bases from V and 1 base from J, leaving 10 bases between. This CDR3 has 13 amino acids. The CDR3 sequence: CASSSTVSYEQYF. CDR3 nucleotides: TGTGCCAGCAGTTCCACGGTTTCCTACGAGCAGTACTTC.

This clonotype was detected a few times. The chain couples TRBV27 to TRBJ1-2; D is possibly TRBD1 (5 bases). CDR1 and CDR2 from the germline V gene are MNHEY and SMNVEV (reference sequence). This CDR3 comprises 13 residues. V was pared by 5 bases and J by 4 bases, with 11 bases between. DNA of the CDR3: TGTGCCAGCAGTCTGACAGAAGGCTATGGCTACACCTTC. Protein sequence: CASSLTEGYGYTF.

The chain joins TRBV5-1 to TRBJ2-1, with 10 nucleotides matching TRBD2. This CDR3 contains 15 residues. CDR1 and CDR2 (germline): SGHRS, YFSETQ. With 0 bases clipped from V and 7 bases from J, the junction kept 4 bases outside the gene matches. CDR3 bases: TGCGCCAGCAGCTTGGCTAGCGGGAGTCAAAATGAGCAGTTCTTC. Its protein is CASSLASGSQNEQFF.

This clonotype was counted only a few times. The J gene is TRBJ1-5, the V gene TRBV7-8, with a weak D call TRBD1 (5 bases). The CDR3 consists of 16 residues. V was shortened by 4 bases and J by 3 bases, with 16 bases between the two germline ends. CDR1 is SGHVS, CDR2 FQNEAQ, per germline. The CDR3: CASSSHRGWDNQPQHF. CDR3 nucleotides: TGTGCCAGCAGCTCTCATCGGGGGTGGGACAATCAGCCCCAGCATTTT.

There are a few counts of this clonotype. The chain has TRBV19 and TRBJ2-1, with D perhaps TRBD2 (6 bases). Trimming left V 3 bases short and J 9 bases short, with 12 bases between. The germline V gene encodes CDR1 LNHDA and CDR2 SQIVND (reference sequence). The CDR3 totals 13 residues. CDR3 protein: CASSIPGLVEQFF. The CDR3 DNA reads TGTGCCAGTAGTATTCCGGGACTGGTTGAGCAGTTCTTC.

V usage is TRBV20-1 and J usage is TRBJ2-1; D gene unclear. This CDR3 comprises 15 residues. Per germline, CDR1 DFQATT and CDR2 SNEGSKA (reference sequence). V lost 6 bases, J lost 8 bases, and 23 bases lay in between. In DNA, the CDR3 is TGCAGTGCCTTCCTGCAGTCGAGGTCAAATTATGAGCAGTTCTTC. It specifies CSAFLQSRSNYEQFF.

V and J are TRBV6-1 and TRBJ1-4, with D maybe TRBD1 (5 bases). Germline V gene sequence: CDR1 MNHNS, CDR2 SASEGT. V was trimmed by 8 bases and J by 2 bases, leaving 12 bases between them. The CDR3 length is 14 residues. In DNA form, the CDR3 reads TGTGCCAGCCGACAGACAGCTACTAATGAAAAACTGTTTTTT. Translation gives CASRQTATNEKLFF.

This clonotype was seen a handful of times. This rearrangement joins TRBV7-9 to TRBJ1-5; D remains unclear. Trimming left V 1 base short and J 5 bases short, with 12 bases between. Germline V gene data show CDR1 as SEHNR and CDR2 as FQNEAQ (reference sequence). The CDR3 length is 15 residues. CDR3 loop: CASSLESHRDQPQHF. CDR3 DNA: TGTGCCAGCAGCTTAGAGTCCCACAGAGATCAGCCCCAGCATTTT.

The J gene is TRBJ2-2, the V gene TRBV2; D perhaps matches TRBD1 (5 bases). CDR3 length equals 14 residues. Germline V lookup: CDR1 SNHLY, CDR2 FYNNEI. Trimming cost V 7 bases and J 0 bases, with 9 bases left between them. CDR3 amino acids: CASITGANTGELFF. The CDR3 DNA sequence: TGTGCCAGCATCACAGGAGCGAACACCGGGGAGCTGTTTTTT.

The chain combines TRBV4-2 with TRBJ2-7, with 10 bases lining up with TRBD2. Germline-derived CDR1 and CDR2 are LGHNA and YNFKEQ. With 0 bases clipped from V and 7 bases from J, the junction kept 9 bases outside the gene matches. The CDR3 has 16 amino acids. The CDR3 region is CASSQEPSGSGSEQYF. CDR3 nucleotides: TGTGCCAGCAGCCAAGAGCCTAGCGGGAGCGGGAGTGAGCAGTACTTC.